The clone carrying this T cell receptor (beta chain) was counted between two and nine times. The target antigen is unknown. The data belong to a study of response to subunit inactivated influenza vaccine. Study-wide results and caveats: Authors suggested that a seasonal influenza vaccination recruits few new T cells each time.

This CDR3 is built from 12 residues. V was cut by 6 bases and J by 0 bases, with 9 bases left in between. The germline gives CDR1 SQVTM, CDR2 ANQGSEA. One entry per CDR3 protein results from TCRdb running MiXCR on the RT-PCR reads. There are about 580,000 distinct CDR3 sequences in the sample; approximately 15% occur only once, and roughly 11% lies in the top ten. The rearrangement joins TRBV29-1 to TRBJ2-7, with D tentatively TRBD1 or TRBD2 (6 bases each). Sample: PBMCs from blood, taken 12 days after vaccination. This TCR was recovered from a man in his fifties who received an inactivated influenza vaccine. CDR3 protein: CSVGGHSYEQYF. CDR3 in DNA: TGCAGCGTGGGGGGCCACTCCTACGAGCAGTACTTC.